Below are 13 T cell receptor beta chains sequenced from a single sample in a study of shared clonotypes between healthy human individuals. The repertoire was sequenced with immunoSEQ multiplex PCR; TCRdb's copy has only in-frame clones and lacks some. The sample records over 800,000 clones, nearly 95% being singletons. CD45RO-negative, CCR7-positively selected cells formed the naive CD8 fraction, excluding terminally differentiated effector memory CD45RA+ cells. The source material was naive CD8+ T cells sorted from blood. The receptors derive from a man aged 25-45 years in good health.

This chain uses TRBV5-1 with TRBJ2-1, with TRBD2 matching over 8 bases. CDR3 length: 16 residues. The V and J ends lost 4 bases and 4 bases, in that order; junction bases with no gene match: 10. Germline CDR1 reads SGHRS; CDR2 reads YFSETQ. For the CDR3, the DNA is TGCGCCAGCAGCGCGGCAAAAGCGGGAGATTACAATGAGCAGTTCTTC. Amino acids: CASSAAKAGDYNEQFF. Complete variable domain (other parts from reference TRBV5-1 and TRBJ2-1): KAGVTQTPRYLIKTRGQQVTLSCSPISGHRSVSWYQQTPGQGLQFLFEYFSETQRNKGNFPGRFSGRQFSNSRSEMNVSTLELGDSALYLCASSAAKAGDYNEQFFGPGTRLTVL.

As DNA, the CDR3 is TGTGCCAGCAGCTTCGACCCCCGGGACAGCACTACGAACACCGGGGAGCTGTTTTTT. As protein: CASSFDPRDSTTNTGELFF. The chain joins TRBV7-8 to TRBJ2-2, with 7 nucleotides matching TRBD1. The CDR3 loop spans 19 amino acids. Germline lookup yields CDR1 SGHVS and CDR2 FQNEAQ. Trimming at V came to 3 bases and at J to 0 bases, leaving 13 bases not matched to a gene. Based on the CDR3 plus reference TRBV7-8 and TRBJ2-2, the full variable domain is GAGVSQSPRYKVAKRGQDVALRCDPISGHVSLFWYQQALGQGPEFLTYFQNEAQLDKSGLPSDRFFAERPEGSVSTLKIQRTQQEDSAVYLCASSFDPRDSTTNTGELFFGEGSRLTVL.

This rearrangement joins TRBV5-6 to TRBJ2-5; 8 bases agree with TRBD2. The ends lost 0 bases at V and 0 bases at J; junction bases unmatched: 10. CDR1 and CDR2 from the germline V gene are SGHDT and YYEEEE. The CDR3 covers 18 residues. The CDR3 sequence: CASSLARFTSGDQETQYF. In DNA form, the CDR3 reads TGTGCCAGCAGCTTGGCCCGGTTTACTAGCGGAGACCAAGAGACCCAGTACTTC.

The V call is TRBV6-6, the J call TRBJ2-7; D is possibly TRBD1 (5 bases). V lost 4 bases to trimming and J lost 4 bases, with 14 bases between them. There are 14 residues in the CDR3. The germline V gene has CDR1 MNHNY and CDR2 SVGAGI (reference sequence). The DNA of the CDR3 is TGTGCCAGCAGTTTCGGTCAGGGCAGTTACGAGCAGTACTTC. Translated: CASSFGQGSYEQYF.

The genes are TRBV15 and TRBJ2-1; TRBD2 agrees at 9 bases. CDR3 length: 16 residues. J gave up 2 bases and V 6 bases, and 8 bases lay outside the gene matches. The germline V gene has CDR1 LNHNV and CDR2 YYDKDF (reference sequence). The CDR3 here is CATSSSGRRPYNEQFF. The CDR3 coding sequence is TGTGCCACCAGTTCCAGCGGGAGGCGGCCCTACAATGAGCAGTTCTTC.

This rearrangement joins TRBV7-9 to TRBJ2-7, with a weak D call TRBD1 (6 bases). V lost 0 bases and J 5 bases, leaving 11 bases between the germline ends. The CDR3 consists of 14 residues. The germline CDR1 and CDR2 sequences are SEHNR and FQNEAQ (reference sequence). The CDR3: CASSLASGDHEQYF. CDR3 DNA sequence: TGTGCCAGCAGCTTAGCCTCAGGGGACCACGAGCAGTACTTC.

V usage is TRBV19 and J usage is TRBJ2-7, with TRBD2 as a possible D gene (6 bases). This CDR3 spans 14 amino acids. From germline, CDR1 is LNHDA and CDR2 SQIVND (reference sequence). V lost 3 bases, J lost 2 bases, and 11 bases lay in between. This chain's CDR3 is CASSIRDSAYEQYF. The DNA for the CDR3 is TGTGCCAGTAGTATCCGGGACTCAGCCTACGAGCAGTACTTC.

The chain links TRBV6-1 to TRBJ2-2; D is ambiguous. Germline CDR1 reads MNHNS; CDR2 reads SASEGT. The CDR3 extends over 13 amino acids. The V gene lost 11 bases and the J gene lost 2 bases, with 12 bases spanning the gap. The CDR3 DNA follows: TGTGCCGGTCGGGCCGAAAACACCGGGGAGCTGTTTTTT. Amino acids: CAGRAENTGELFF.

This clone came up once. The V call is TRBV27, the J call TRBJ2-1; TRBD2 agrees at 10 bases. Germline V CDR1 and CDR2: MNHEY, SMNVEV (reference sequence). The CDR3 has 15 residues. J gave up 4 bases and V 6 bases, and 6 bases lay outside the gene matches. This chain's CDR3 is CASSPSGGGYNEQFF. The DNA for the CDR3 is TGTGCCAGCAGCCCGAGCGGGGGGGGATACAATGAGCAGTTCTTC.

The chain couples TRBV9 to TRBJ2-5, with TRBD2 matching over 8 bases. V gave up 4 bases and J gave up 5 bases; unmatched junction bases: 10. The length of the CDR3 is 15 residues. The V gene's germline CDR1 is SGDLS and CDR2 YYNGEE. The CDR3, as DNA: TGTGCCAGCAGCTTAAGCGGGAGTATTCTCGAGACCCAGTACTTC. Residues: CASSLSGSILETQYF.

The CDR3 loop reads CASSQDSVYRQGVQETQYF. CDR3 in DNA: TGTGCCAGCAGCCAAGATTCAGTGTATAGGCAGGGTGTCCAAGAGACCCAGTACTTC. This chain links TRBV14 with TRBJ2-5; a weak D match, TRBD1 (5 bases). Germline CDR1 SGHDN, CDR2 FVKESK. V shed 0 bases and J shed 1 base, with 21 bases lying between them. This CDR3 is built from 19 residues.

This chain links TRBV5-4 with TRBJ2-7; 7 bases match TRBD1. The CDR3 covers 14 residues. V trimming: 2 bases; J trimming: 1 base; junction bases outside the gene matches: 3. Germline CDR1 SGHNT, CDR2 YYREEE (reference sequence). This CDR3 is CASSFGDRSYEQYF. The CDR3 coding sequence is TGTGCCAGCAGCTTCGGGGACAGATCCTACGAGCAGTACTTC.

This clone was counted once. The J gene is TRBJ2-1, the V gene TRBV6-5; the D call may be TRBD1 or TRBD2 (6 bases each). The germline V and J ends were trimmed by 2 bases and 9 bases, with 17 bases remaining between them. CDR3 length: 15 residues. Germline V gene sequence: CDR1 MNHEY, CDR2 SVGAGI. The chain's CDR3 is CASSYTFGGEGEQFF. Here the CDR3 DNA reads TGTGCCAGCAGTTACACCTTCGGGGGCGAAGGTGAGCAGTTCTTC.